This T cell receptor beta chain was sequenced for a study of shared T cell receptors in the human thymus. The method was immunoSEQ multiplex PCR; TCRdb's version includes in-frame clones alone and lacks a portion of them. The table lists approximately 730,000 clones, over 75% of them singletons. The CDR3 is made up of 15 amino acids. Unmatched junction bases numbered 4, after V lost 4 bases and J lost 1 base. CDR1 and CDR2 (germline): ENHRY, SYGVKD. This clone was seen only a few times. These data were likewise used in another study, on human thymus T cells. That source notes: It was healthy Finnish infants having corrective surgery for congenital heart defects who were the donors. Thymic resections from corrective heart surgery supplied the tissue. V and J gene usage appeared biased in thymic and blood repertoires. Related work showed strongly overlapping thymic repertoires across unrelated individuals.

The sequence was obtained from a girl less than two years old with a congenital heart defect. The specimen was thymocytes. The V and J genes are TRBV10-3 and TRBJ2-3; the match to TRBD2 covers 8 bases. CDR3 protein: CAISVQAGGTDTQYF. CDR3 nucleotide sequence: TGTGCCATCAGTGTCCAAGCGGGGGGCACAGATACGCAGTATTTT.